This entry lists 21 T cell receptor beta chains sequenced from one sample in a study of T cell clonality in common variable immunodeficiency. The method was immunoSEQ multiplex PCR; TCRdb's version includes in-frame clones alone and lacks a portion of them. Recorded here are some 45,000 clones, none singletons. The sequenced material came from peripheral blood mononuclear cells. The receptors stem from a person aged 18 to 75 in good health.

This clone appeared many times. The DNA ends 3 residues before the CDR3 does, and the rest of the CDR3 is filled in from the germline J gene. The V call is TRBV12-5, the J call TRBJ2-1; weak D call: TRBD1 (5 bases). The germline V and J ends were trimmed by 7 bases and 4 bases, with 11 bases remaining between them. CDR3 length: 13 residues. The V gene's germline CDR1 is LGHNT and CDR2 FRNRAP. The CDR3 protein is CASVWSGYNEQFF. The CDR3 DNA, read in part, is TGTGCTAGTGTTTGGTCAGGGTACAATGAG. The complete variable domain, with remaining parts taken from reference TRBV12-5 and TRBJ2-1, reads DARVTQTPRHKVTEMGQEVTMRCQPILGHNTVFWYRQTMMQGLELLAYFRNRAPLDDSGMPKDRFSAEMPDATLATLKIQPSEPRDSAVYFCASVWSGYNEQFFGPGTRLTVL.

Many counts were recorded for this clone. Sequencing ends 3 residues short of the CDR3 end; the germline J gene provides the rest. J is TRBJ2-5 and V is TRBV5-5; a weak D match, TRBD2 (5 bases). The germline V gene has CDR1 SGHKS and CDR2 YYEKEE (reference sequence). The CDR3 has 13 residues. Trimming pared 1 base from V and 5 bases from J, leaving 9 bases between. Partial CDR3 DNA: TGTGCCAGCAGCTTGAGCGGTGGCGAGACC. Translating gives CASSLSGGET. The whole CDR3 protein is CASSLSGGETQYF.

Of note for this clone: The read ends 3 residues before the CDR3 terminus; that terminus is restored from the germline J gene. The chain joins TRBV19 to TRBJ1-2, with D possibly being TRBD1 (6 bases). Germline V gives CDR1 LNHDA, CDR2 SQIVND (reference sequence). The CDR3 sequence is 13 residues long. The germline V and J ends were trimmed by 7 bases and 4 bases, with 13 bases remaining between them. The sequenced CDR3 bases are TGTGCCAGTACACGGGGGGGGGCCTATGGC. Its translation is CASTRGGAYG. The full CDR3 protein is CASTRGGAYGYTF.

On this clone itself: The DNA ends 3 residues before the CDR3 does, and the rest of the CDR3 is filled in from the germline J gene. The chain links TRBV7-9 to TRBJ2-5; perhaps TRBD1 as D (5 bases). CDR3 length: 13 residues. Germline assignment: CDR1 SEHNR and CDR2 FQNEAQ (reference sequence). Incomplete CDR3 DNA: TGTGCCAGCAGGGGGCTGAATTTGGATACC. This gives the protein CASRGLNLDT. The complete CDR3 sequence is CASRGLNLDTQYF.

A few counts support this clone. The CDR3 end falls 3 residues outside the read, so it is completed with the germline J gene. J is TRBJ2-3 and V is TRBV13, with TRBD2 identical over 9 bases. This CDR3 region has 16 residues. Per germline, CDR1 PRHDT and CDR2 FYEKMQ (reference sequence). The chain's CDR3 is CASSPPASGVQETQYF. CDR3 DNA (partial): TGTGCCAGCAGCCCCCCGGCTAGCGGGGTACAAGAGACG.

This clone turned up a few times. The read stops 3 residues short of the end of the CDR3; the missing end is completed from the germline J gene. V usage is TRBV5-3 and J usage is TRBJ2-5, with TRBD2 as a possible D gene (10 bases). TRBV5-3 is an open reading frame, and its role is uncertain. V gave up 6 bases and J gave up 1 base, with 25 bases separating them. The CDR3 is 18 amino acids. CDR3 residues: CARTPGASGGQGQETQYF. The part of the CDR3 DNA that was read is TGTGCCAGAACCCCAGGGGCTAGCGGGGGACAGGGCCAAGAGACC.

This clone was counted only a few times. With the read ending 3 residues before the CDR3 end, the germline J gene is used to fill in that end. The chain has TRBV7-9 and TRBJ1-1, with D maybe TRBD1 (5 bases). The CDR3 loop spans 14 amino acids. Germline V gene data show CDR1 as SEHNR and CDR2 as FQNEAQ (reference sequence). Partial CDR3 DNA: TGTGCCAGCAGCTTTTGGAGGGGCCGAGAGACA. This sequence encodes CASSFWRGRET. The whole CDR3 protein is CASSFWRGRETAFF.

This clone has a count of ten or more. The read gets to within 3 residues of the CDR3 end, and the germline J gene fills in the rest. V gene TRBV12-3 or TRBV12-4 combines with J gene TRBJ2-1; TRBD1 matches at 8 bases. The CDR3 spans 17 residues. Germline trimming cut 2 bases from V and 5 bases from J; bases unmatched to any gene: 11. Partial CDR3 DNA: TGTGCCAGCAGTTTATCCCTTCGATTGACAGGGGACAATGAG. Translated, it gives CASSLSLRLTGDNE. From start to end, the CDR3 is CASSLSLRLTGDNEQFF.

This clone was seen at least ten times. The CDR3 is cut off 3 residues early in the read; its end comes from the germline J gene. The V and J genes are TRBV10-3 and TRBJ2-3, with 11 bases matching TRBD2. In germline, CDR1 is ENHRY, CDR2 SYGVKD. This CDR3 has 19 residues. V trimming: 6 bases; J trimming: 3 bases; junction bases outside the gene matches: 17. The CDR3 protein is CAISTDEPTSGGSTDTQYF. The sequenced part of the CDR3 DNA is TGTGCCATCAGCACGGACGAACCCACTAGCGGGGGCTCTACAGATACG.

This clone was counted many times. Sequencing ends 3 residues short of the CDR3 end; the germline J gene provides the rest. The chain has TRBV6-4 and TRBJ2-1, with 7 positions matching TRBD2. Germline V gives CDR1 MRHNA, CDR2 SNTAGT. V lost 2 bases, J lost 4 bases, and 5 bases stayed unmatched. The CDR3 sequence is 15 residues long. The chain's CDR3 is CASSDVGEGYNEQFF. Incomplete CDR3 DNA: TGTGCCAGCAGTGACGTCGGGGAGGGTTACAATGAG.

At least ten counts were recorded for this clone. The read terminates 3 residues before the CDR3 end, so the remaining end is supplied by the germline J gene. V gene TRBV7-6 combines with J gene TRBJ2-7; 15 bases are shared with TRBD2. Germline loops: CDR1 SGHVS, CDR2 FNYEAQ. J was trimmed by 5 bases and V by 5 bases; bases with no gene match: 4. The CDR3 contains 15 residues. The DNA read from the CDR3 is TGTGCCAGCAGCCGGACTAGCGGGGGGGATCACGAG. Translating it yields CASSRTSGGDHE. The complete CDR3 sequence is CASSRTSGGDHEQYF. The complete variable domain, with remaining parts taken from reference TRBV7-6 and TRBJ2-7, reads GAGVSQSPRYKVTKRGQDVALRCDPISGHVSLYWYRQALGQGPEFLTYFNYEAQQDKSGLPNDRFSAERPEGSISTLTIQRTEQRDSAMYRCASSRTSGGDHEQYFGPGTRLTVT.

This clone was recorded at least ten times. The CDR3 protein is CASSHEGAGELFF. CDR3 bases read: TGTGCCAGCAGCCACGAGGGGGCCGGGGAG. This sequence joins TRBV7-7 and TRBJ2-2, with D tentatively TRBD1 (6 bases). Read data end 3 residues before the CDR3 end; the end is taken from the germline J gene. The CDR3 runs to 13 residues. Germline CDR1 reads SSHAT; CDR2 reads FNYEAQ (reference sequence). V shed 5 bases and J shed 6 bases, with 10 bases lying between them.

In its sample, this clone was seen many times. The read ends 3 residues early relative to the CDR3; the germline J gene fills the gap. The chain uses TRBV7-2 and TRBJ2-4; no definite D call. V lost 1 base to trimming and J lost 6 bases, with 7 bases between them. The CDR3 length is 13 residues. Germline lookup yields CDR1 SGHTA and CDR2 FQGNSA. The CDR3 DNA, read in part, is TGTGCCAGCAGCTTAGTTCTCAGAAACATT. Its translation: CASSLVLRNI. The full CDR3 is CASSLVLRNIQYF.

This clone showed up many times. The missing CDR3 end, 3 residues past where the read stops, is filled in from the germline J gene. The chain has TRBV4-1 and TRBJ2-7, with D maybe TRBD1 (6 bases). The CDR3 runs to 16 residues. With 1 base removed from V and 2 bases from J, the gap between germline ends came to 15 bases. Germline V lookup: CDR1 MGHRA, CDR2 YSYEKL. The DNA read from the CDR3 is TGCGCCAGCAGCCAAGGCCAGGGGAAGACCGCCTACGAG. Protein product: CASSQGQGKTAYE. The entire CDR3 reads CASSQGQGKTAYEQYF.

This clone was detected ten times or more. From the germline J gene comes the end of the CDR3, since the read stops 3 residues before it. V is TRBV2 and J is TRBJ1-2; TRBD1 matches 12 bases. Trimming removed 6 bases from V and 3 bases from J; junction bases left unmatched: 11. The germline V gene encodes CDR1 SNHLY and CDR2 FYNNEI. This CDR3 is 17 amino acids long. The CDR3 region is CASSSGTGGWSDYGYTF. CDR3 DNA, as far as it was read: TGTGCCAGCAGCTCCGGGACAGGGGGCTGGAGTGACTATGGC.

Comments on this clone: The sequence runs out 3 residues before the end of the CDR3; the remainder is reconstructed from the germline J gene. The chain has TRBV20-1 and TRBJ1-2; 7 bases line up with TRBD1. Germline V gene data show CDR1 as DFQATT and CDR2 as SNEGSKA (reference sequence). The CDR3 runs 13 residues. The part of the CDR3 DNA that was read is TGCAGTGCTAGGAGACAGGGCACAGATACC. It encodes CSARRQGTDT. The full CDR3 reads CSARRQGTDTYTF.

In its sample, this clone was seen many times. The missing CDR3 end, 3 residues past where the read stops, is filled in from the germline J gene. The chain links TRBV20-1 to TRBJ2-3, with D possibly matching TRBD2 (7 bases). Germline CDR1 is DFQATT and CDR2 is SNEGSKA (reference sequence). This CDR3 has 14 residues. Deletions cut 5 bases from V and 1 base from J, with 13 bases between. The CDR3 spells CSAAGGGRTDTQYF. The covered CDR3 bases are TGCAGTGCTGCTGGGGGGGGCCGCACAGATACG.

This clone was found many times. The DNA ends 3 residues before the CDR3 does, and the rest of the CDR3 is filled in from the germline J gene. V gene TRBV5-1 combines with J gene TRBJ2-1, with D perhaps TRBD1 (6 bases). The CDR3 is made up of 15 amino acids. The germline gives CDR1 SGHRS, CDR2 YFSETQ. V was trimmed by 3 bases and J by 3 bases, leaving 13 bases between them. The CDR3: CASSSGQSLYNEQFF. Incomplete CDR3 DNA: TGCGCCAGCAGCTCCGGACAGAGCCTCTACAATGAG.

The table lists this clone with many counts. The read terminates 3 residues before the CDR3 end, so the remaining end is supplied by the germline J gene. The J gene is TRBJ2-7, the V gene TRBV20-1; the D gene is possibly TRBD1 (5 bases). The germline V gene encodes CDR1 DFQATT and CDR2 SNEGSKA (reference sequence). Deletions cut 5 bases from V and 3 bases from J, with 14 bases between. The CDR3 totals 13 residues. The sequenced part of the CDR3 DNA is TGCAGTGCTCGGACACCGGATTACTACGAG. Translating it yields CSARTPDYYE. The entire CDR3 is CSARTPDYYEQYF.

This clone appeared a few times. The sequenced fragment ends 3 residues before the CDR3 boundary, so the rest is inferred from the germline J gene. The chain recombines TRBV19 with TRBJ1-2; D is possibly TRBD1 (5 bases). Germline lookup yields CDR1 LNHDA and CDR2 SQIVND (reference sequence). The CDR3 is made up of 14 amino acids. The CDR3 loop is CASSKGGAGDTYTF. The CDR3 DNA, read in part, is TGTGCCAGTAGTAAAGGCGGGGCCGGAGATACC.

A note on this clone: The CDR3 end lies 3 residues beyond the end of the read and is filled in from the germline J gene. The rearrangement links TRBV19 to TRBJ1-6, with D maybe TRBD1 (6 bases). This CDR3 has 15 residues. Germline V gives CDR1 LNHDA, CDR2 SQIVND (reference sequence). V lost 10 bases and J 7 bases, leaving 20 bases between the germline ends. CDR3: CATSPLGRGNSPLHF. The part of the CDR3 DNA that was read is TGTGCCACCTCTCCTCTGGGCAGGGGAAATTCACCC.